One T cell receptor (beta chain) is described in this entry. Its antigen is as yet unknown. The sample belongs to a study of cytomegalovirus exposure and HLA in healthy donors. Study results and limitations: Most sequenced TCRs were rare (though some public TCRs occurred in many donors).

Sequencing was performed with immunoSEQ multiplex PCR; in TCRdb, only in-frame clones are kept and a portion is missing. The sample has around 180,000 clones, approximately 88% seen once. This CDR3 region has 14 residues. Looked up from germline, CDR1 is MNHEY and CDR2 is SMNVEV (reference sequence). V shed 6 bases and J 4 bases; nucleotides not matched to a gene: 9. The sequence was obtained from a man aged 18 to 35 in good health and CMV-seropositive. The chain has TRBV27 and TRBJ2-7, with 7 bases lining up with TRBD1. The sample was PBMCs. DNA of the CDR3: TGTGCCAGCAGAAAGACAGGGTTAGCTTACGAGCAGTACTTC. It is translated as CASRKTGLAYEQYF.